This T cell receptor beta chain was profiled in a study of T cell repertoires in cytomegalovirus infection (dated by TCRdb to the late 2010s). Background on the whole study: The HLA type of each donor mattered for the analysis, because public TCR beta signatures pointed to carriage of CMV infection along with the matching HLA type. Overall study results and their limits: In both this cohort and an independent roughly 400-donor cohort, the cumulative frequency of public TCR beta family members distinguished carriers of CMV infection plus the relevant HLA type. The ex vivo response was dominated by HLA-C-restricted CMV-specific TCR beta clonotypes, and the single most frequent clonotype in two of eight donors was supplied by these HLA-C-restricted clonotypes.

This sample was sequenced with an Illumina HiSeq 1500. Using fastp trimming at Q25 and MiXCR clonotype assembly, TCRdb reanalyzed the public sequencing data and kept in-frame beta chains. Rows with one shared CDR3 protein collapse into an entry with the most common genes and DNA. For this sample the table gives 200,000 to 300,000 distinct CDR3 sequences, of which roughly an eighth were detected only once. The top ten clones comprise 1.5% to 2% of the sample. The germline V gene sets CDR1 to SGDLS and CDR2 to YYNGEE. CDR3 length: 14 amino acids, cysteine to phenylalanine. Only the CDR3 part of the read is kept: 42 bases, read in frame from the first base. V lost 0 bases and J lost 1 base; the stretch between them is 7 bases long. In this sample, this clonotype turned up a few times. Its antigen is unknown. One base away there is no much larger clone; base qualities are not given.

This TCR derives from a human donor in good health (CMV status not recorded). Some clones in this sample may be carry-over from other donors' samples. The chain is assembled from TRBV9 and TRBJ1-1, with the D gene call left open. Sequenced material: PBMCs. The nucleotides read TGTGCCAGCAGCGTAGAGGGATGGAACACTGAAGCTTTCTTT. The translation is CASSVEGWNTEAFF.